This T cell receptor beta chain was recovered during a study of blood T cell repertoires in COVID-19. Comment on this clone: The junction differs from germline at one of its ends, possibly a read error.

CDR1 and CDR2 (germline): SGHRS, YFSETQ. This CDR3 is built from 17 residues. Using immunoSEQ multiplex PCR, the repertoire was profiled, and TCRdb retains in-frame clones only, with some absent. The data hold 250,000 or so clones, with over 70% observed a single time. The specimen sequenced was PBMCs or T cells enriched from blood (not recorded which). The sequence derives from a woman between 40 and 50 years old who had been exposed to COVID-19. The chain uses TRBV5-1 and TRBJ2-1; D is unclear. The CDR3 spells CASSFQTAVSSYNEQFF. Written as DNA, the CDR3 is TGTGCCAGCAGCTTCCAGACTGCAGTAAGCTCCTACAATGAGCAGTTCTTC.